One sample yielded the 12 T cell receptor beta chains listed below, sequenced in a study of identifying expanded T cells in peripheral blood. Some clones are missing from TCRdb's copy, which holds only in-frame ones; the method was immunoSEQ multiplex PCR. The table shows over 70,000 clones, with 70% to 90% occurring only once. Source material: blood. These receptors originate from a person aged 18 to 69 in good health.

This sequence joins TRBV19 and TRBJ1-1, with no clear D. This CDR3 is built from 13 residues. In germline, CDR1 is LNHDA, CDR2 SQIVND (reference sequence). V was pared by 5 bases and J by 1 base, with 8 bases between. The DNA for the CDR3 is TGTGCCAGTAGTTTTGGACCGAACACTGAAGCTTTCTTT. It specifies CASSFGPNTEAFF.

V and J are TRBV28 and TRBJ1-6; D is uncertain. V was clipped by 6 bases and J by 10 bases, with 22 bases between them. The CDR3 contains 16 residues. Germline values: CDR1 MDHEN, CDR2 SYDVKM. This CDR3 is CASRSATLSRVSPLHF. CDR3 DNA sequence: TGTGCCAGCAGGTCTGCTACCCTGAGCCGGGTCTCACCCCTCCACTTT. The entire variable domain, with the rest obtained from reference TRBV28 and TRBJ1-6, is as follows: DVKVTQSSRYLVKRTGEKVFLECVQDMDHENMFWYRQDPGLGLRLIYFSYDVKMKEKGDIPEGYSVSREKKERFSLILESASTNQTSMYLCASRSATLSRVSPLHFGNGTRLTVT.

The sample holds one count of this clone. The chain employs TRBV4-1 and TRBJ2-1; the D gene is possibly TRBD2 (7 bases). This CDR3 spans 17 amino acids. The ends were cut back, 0 bases at V and 6 bases at J, with 18 bases in the middle. Germline V gives CDR1 MGHRA, CDR2 YSYEKL. CDR3 in amino acids: CASSQEGRGGPSNEQFF. CDR3 DNA: TGCGCCAGCAGCCAAGAAGGGAGGGGGGGCCCGAGCAATGAGCAGTTCTTC.

The rearrangement links TRBV4-1 to TRBJ1-4, with no clear D. CDR3 length: 13 residues. V dropped 4 bases and J dropped 8 bases, with 11 bases sitting between them. The germline V gene encodes CDR1 MGHRA and CDR2 YSYEKL. CDR3 protein: CASSLTKGEKLFF. The CDR3 DNA follows: TGCGCCAGCAGCCTAACTAAGGGAGAAAAACTGTTTTTT.

This clone showed up just once. V and J are TRBV5-4 and TRBJ2-2, with D perhaps matching TRBD2 (5 bases). V was shortened by 4 bases and J by 7 bases, with 14 bases between the two germline ends. There are 14 residues in the CDR3. Germline V gene sequence: CDR1 SGHNT, CDR2 YYREEE (reference sequence). The CDR3 DNA sequence: TGTGCCAGCAGCCCGCGCGGGCAGGTCGGGGAGCTGTTTTTT. Residues: CASSPRGQVGELFF.

The chain's CDR3 is CASSITQGGGEAFF. CDR3 nucleotide sequence: TGTGCCAGTAGTATAACTCAAGGGGGAGGCGAAGCTTTCTTT. The chain joins TRBV19 to TRBJ1-1, with D possibly TRBD1 on 6 matching bases. Germline-derived CDR1 and CDR2 are LNHDA and SQIVND (reference sequence). The CDR3 length is 14 residues. Trimming took off 2 bases at V and 8 bases at J, with 15 bases between the two ends. Full variable domain (outside the CDR3, taken from reference TRBV19 and TRBJ1-1): DGGITQSPKYLFRKEGQNVTLSCEQNLNHDAMYWYRQDPGQGLRLIYYSQIVNDFQKGDIAEGYSVSREKKESFPLTVTSAQKNPTAFYLCASSITQGGGEAFFGQGTRLTVV.

This rearrangement joins TRBV11-3 to TRBJ2-5; possibly TRBD1 or TRBD2 for D (6 bases each). Germline V gene data show CDR1 as SGHNT and CDR2 as YENEEA. This CDR3 is 16 amino acids long. Trimming took off 5 bases at V and 5 bases at J, with 21 bases between the two ends. The chain's CDR3 is CASSPGRGAVGETQYF. DNA of the CDR3: TGTGCCAGCAGCCCCGGTAGGGGGGCGGTGGGGGAGACCCAGTACTTC.

V is TRBV30 and J is TRBJ1-2; D may be TRBD1 (5 bases). This CDR3 spans 18 amino acids. Germline V gene lookup returns CDR1 GTSNPN and CDR2 SVGIG (reference sequence). V dropped 5 bases and J dropped 0 bases, with 25 bases sitting between them. CDR3 protein: CAWPFQGPVDDPNYGYTF. In nucleotides, the CDR3 is TGTGCCTGGCCCTTCCAGGGTCCCGTGGATGACCCTAACTATGGCTACACCTTC.

The chain employs TRBV29-1 and TRBJ2-7; a possible D gene is TRBD1 (6 bases). CDR1 SQVTM and CDR2 ANQGSEA come from the germline V gene. V was shortened by 5 bases and J by 1 base, with 9 bases between the two germline ends. This CDR3 has 12 residues. CDR3 sequence reads: CSVMGASYEQYF. CDR3 nucleotide sequence: TGCAGCGTTATGGGGGCGTCCTACGAGCAGTACTTC.

The rearrangement uses TRBV7-9 and TRBJ1-2; the D gene is possibly TRBD1 (6 bases). The length of the CDR3 is 14 residues. Germline CDR1 SEHNR, CDR2 FQNEAQ (reference sequence). V was cut by 4 bases and J by 4 bases, with 13 bases left in between. CDR3 amino acids: CASSYTGLPYGYTF. The DNA of the CDR3 is TGTGCCAGCAGCTATACAGGGTTACCCTATGGCTACACCTTC. Looking up the rest from reference TRBV7-9 and TRBJ1-2 gives the full variable domain: DTGVSQNPRHKITKRGQNVTFRCDPISEHNRLYWYRQTLGQGPEFLTYFQNEAQLEKSRLLSDRFSAERPKGSFSTLEIQRTEQGDSAMYLCASSYTGLPYGYTFGSGTRLTVV.

The chain employs TRBV27 and TRBJ1-6; 9 bases fit TRBD1. The V segment lost 5 bases and the J segment 7 bases; nucleotides outside the gene matches: 6. CDR1 and CDR2 from the germline V gene are MNHEY and SMNVEV (reference sequence). The CDR3 loop spans 15 amino acids. CDR3 sequence reads: CASSLRDRENSPLHF. CDR3 nucleotide sequence: TGTGCCAGCAGTCTCCGGGACAGGGAAAATTCACCCCTCCACTTT.

The chain carries TRBV5-1 and TRBJ2-7, with a possible D match to TRBD1 (5 bases). The CDR3 totals 14 residues. V lost 0 bases and J lost 2, with 9 bases in between. CDR1 SGHRS and CDR2 YFSETQ come from the germline V gene. The CDR3 sequence is CASSLEGDPYEQYF. The CDR3 DNA reads TGCGCCAGCAGCTTGGAAGGGGATCCCTACGAGCAGTACTTC.